This paragraph reports one T cell receptor (beta chain). Antigen specificity is unknown. This sample was included in a study of OX40 agonist ivuxolimab in advanced cancers. For the study at large: Antecedent anti-PD-1, anti-PD-L1 or anti-CTLA-4 therapy was permissible, with roughly 36% having received some.

The assay was immunoSEQ multiplex PCR, and TCRdb's table has in-frame clones only and misses some. The sample consists of about 56,000 clones, nearly 85% of them appearing once. Patients were ruled out by autoimmune disease history or systemic immunosuppression. The germline CDR1 and CDR2 sequences are SQVTM and ANQGSEA. Trimming took 3 bases from V and 6 from J; bases not matched to a gene: 11. The CDR3 covers 15 residues. Study results and limitations: The average count of expanded clones was higher among CD8+ T cells than among CD4+. Some nonresponders additionally presented with little normalized T-cell clonal expansion.

The clonotype originates from an adult with an advanced solid tumor such as melanoma, head and neck, liver or kidney cancer. The specimen comprised CD4+ or CD8+ T cells sorted from blood, sampled in a trial of the OX40 agonist ivuxolimab. V usage is TRBV29-1 and J usage is TRBJ2-7; 10 bases map to TRBD2. The CDR3 bases are TGCAGCGTTGAGGGGCTAGCGGGAGCAGGCGGCGAGCAGTACTTC. This gives the protein CSVEGLAGAGGEQYF.